The 2 T cell receptor beta chains presented below share a single source sample, sequenced in a study of regulatory T cells in long-lasting Graves disease. Arm-PCR of CDR3 regions and iRepertoire HTBI primers were the basis on which TCR beta libraries were built. TCRdb called the multiplex PCR reads again in MiXCR, with one record for every CDR3 protein. The repertoire holds 400,000 to 450,000 distinct CDR3 sequences, with 15% as singletons. Time point defined: newly diagnosed GD, antithyroid drugs for less than 3 months. PBMCs were the source of the RNA used for TCR sequencing. The same data also contributed to another study, on T cells in Graves' hyperthyroidism and ophthalmopathy.

The sample consisted of peripheral blood mononuclear cells (PBMCs), taken at new diagnosis, from a patient treated with antithyroid drugs. The receptors were sampled from a woman aged 25 to 39 with Graves disease.

This chain connects TRBV5-6 to TRBJ2-7; TRBD2 aligns across 13 bases. V gave up 0 bases and J gave up 4 bases; unmatched junction bases: 4. The germline gives CDR1 SGHDT, CDR2 YYEEEE. The CDR3 totals 16 residues. CDR3 in DNA: TGTGCCAGCAGCTTGGGCGGACTAGCGGGAGCGTACGAGCAGTACTTC. Its translation is CASSLGGLAGAYEQYF.

This clonotype occurred many times. This sequence joins TRBV7-2 and TRBJ2-1, with D perhaps TRBD2 (6 bases). Looked up from germline, CDR1 is SGHTA and CDR2 is FQGNSA. V was trimmed by 5 bases and J by 2 bases, leaving 13 bases between them. The CDR3 contains 15 residues. The CDR3 coding sequence is TGTGCCAGCAGCAAATCGGAGGGGCCCTACAATGAGCAGTTCTTC. It translates to CASSKSEGPYNEQFF.